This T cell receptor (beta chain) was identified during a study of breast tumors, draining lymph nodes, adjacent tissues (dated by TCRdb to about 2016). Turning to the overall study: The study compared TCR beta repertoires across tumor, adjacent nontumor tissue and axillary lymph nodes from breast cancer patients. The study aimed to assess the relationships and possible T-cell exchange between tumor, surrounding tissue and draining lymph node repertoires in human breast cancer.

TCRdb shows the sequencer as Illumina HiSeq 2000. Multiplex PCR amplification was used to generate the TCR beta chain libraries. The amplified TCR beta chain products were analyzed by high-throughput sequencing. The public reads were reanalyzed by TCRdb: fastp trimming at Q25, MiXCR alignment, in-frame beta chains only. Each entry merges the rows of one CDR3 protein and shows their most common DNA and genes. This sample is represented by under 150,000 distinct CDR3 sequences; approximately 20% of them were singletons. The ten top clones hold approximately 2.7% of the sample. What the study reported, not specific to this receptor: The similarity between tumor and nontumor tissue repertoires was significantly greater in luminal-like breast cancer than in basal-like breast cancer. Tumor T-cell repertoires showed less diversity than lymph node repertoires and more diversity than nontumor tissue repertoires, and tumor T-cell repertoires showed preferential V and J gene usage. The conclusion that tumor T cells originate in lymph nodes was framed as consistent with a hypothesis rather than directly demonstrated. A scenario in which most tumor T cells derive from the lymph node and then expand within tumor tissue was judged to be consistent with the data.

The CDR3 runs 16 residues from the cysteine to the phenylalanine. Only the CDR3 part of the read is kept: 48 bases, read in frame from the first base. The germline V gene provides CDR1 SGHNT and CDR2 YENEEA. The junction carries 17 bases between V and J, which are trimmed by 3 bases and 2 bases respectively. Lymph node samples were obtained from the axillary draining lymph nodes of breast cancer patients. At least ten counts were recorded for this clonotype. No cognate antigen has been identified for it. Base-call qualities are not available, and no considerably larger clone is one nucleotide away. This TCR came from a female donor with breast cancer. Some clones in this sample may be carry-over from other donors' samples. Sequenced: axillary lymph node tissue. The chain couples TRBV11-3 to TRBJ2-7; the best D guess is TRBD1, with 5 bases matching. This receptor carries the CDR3 CASSLSYYRFTYEQYF. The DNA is TGTGCCAGCAGCTTGAGTTATTACAGGTTCACCTACGAGCAGTACTTC.